The rows below give T cell receptor beta chains drawn from one sample of a study of CD4 and CD8 cells across lung adenocarcinoma regions. TCRdb used MiXCR to reprocess the PCR reads, holding one entry per CDR3 protein. The table includes 4,900 or so distinct CDR3 sequences, roughly 56% detected once. What was sequenced was CD4+ T cells from the center of a lung tumor. The source is a male donor with lung adenocarcinoma. The CD4 and CD8 labels of this study may be unreliable. Each CDR3 is given with its conserved first and last residue. D genes are given only for firm matches. Size is omitted from some rows. Given values are once, few, many or a class for expanded clones.

clone size: medium-sized
D gene: TRBD1
V gene: TRBV6-5
J gene: TRBJ1-2
CDR3 protein: CASSYSRTGGYGYTF
CDR3 DNA: TGTGCCAGCAGTTACTCGAGGACAGGGGGCTATGGCTACACCTTC

clone size: NA
D gene: NA
V gene: TRBV11-3
J gene: TRBJ1-2
CDR3 protein: CASSFNSQAGLSGGYTF
CDR3 DNA: TGTGCCAGCAGCTTCAATAGCCAGGCAGGGCTATCAGGTGGCTACACCTTC

clone size: NA
D gene: TRBD2
V gene: TRBV6-1
J gene: TRBJ2-7
CDR3 protein: CASMSGLAGDLGEQYF
CDR3 DNA: TGTGCCAGCATGTCGGGTCTAGCGGGAGATTTGGGCGAGCAGTACTTC

clone size: NA
D gene: NA
V gene: TRBV6-1
J gene: TRBJ1-2
CDR3 protein: CASSDTGGLSYTF
CDR3 DNA: TGTGCCAGCAGTGATACGGGGGGCCTAAGCTACACCTTC

clone size: few
D gene: TRBD1
V gene: TRBV10-3
J gene: TRBJ2-1
CDR3 protein: CAISTGTGGSNEQFF
CDR3 DNA: TGTGCCATCAGTACCGGGACAGGGGGCTCCAATGAGCAGTTCTTC

clone size: NA
D gene: TRBD1
V gene: TRBV12-3/TRBV12-4
J gene: TRBJ2-5
CDR3 protein: CASRQGQTETQYF
CDR3 DNA: TGTGCCAGCAGGCAGGGACAGACAGAGACCCAGTACTTC

clone size: NA
D gene: TRBD1
V gene: TRBV6-5
J gene: TRBJ2-1
CDR3 protein: CASSYRPTGQNEQFF
CDR3 DNA: TGTGCCAGCAGTTACCGCCCGACAGGGCAGAATGAGCAGTTCTTC

clone size: NA
D gene: NA
V gene: TRBV6-1
J gene: TRBJ1-5
CDR3 protein: CASSLGGAGGYQPQHF
CDR3 DNA: TGTGCCAGCAGCCTGGGGGGGGCGGGTGGATATCAGCCCCAGCATTTT

clone size: NA
D gene: NA
V gene: TRBV6-1
J gene: TRBJ2-2
CDR3 protein: CASRSRGSGELFF
CDR3 DNA: TGTGCCAGCAGATCCAGGGGTTCCGGGGAGCTGTTTTTT

clone size: few
D gene: TRBD2
V gene: TRBV6-1
J gene: TRBJ2-2
CDR3 protein: CASSRSTSGSVTGELFF
CDR3 DNA: TGTGCCAGCAGCCGAAGTACTAGCGGGAGTGTCACCGGGGAGCTGTTTTTT

clone size: medium-sized
D gene: NA
V gene: TRBV6-1
J gene: TRBJ2-5
CDR3 protein: CASRNRETQYF
CDR3 DNA: TGTGCCAGCAGAAACAGGGAGACCCAGTACTTC

clone size: few
D gene: NA
V gene: TRBV7-6
J gene: TRBJ2-2
CDR3 protein: CASSPWTYTGELFF
CDR3 DNA: TGTGCCAGCAGCCCCTGGACCTACACCGGGGAGCTGTTTTTT

clone size: NA
D gene: NA
V gene: TRBV6-1
J gene: TRBJ1-1
CDR3 protein: CASSARDRNTEAFF
CDR3 DNA: TGTGCCAGCAGCGCAAGAGACAGGAACACTGAAGCTTTCTTT

clone size: large
D gene: NA
V gene: TRBV6-1
J gene: TRBJ2-3
CDR3 protein: CASSEARADTQYF
CDR3 DNA: TGTGCCAGCAGTGAAGCCAGGGCAGATACGCAGTATTTT

clone size: once
D gene: TRBD2
V gene: TRBV12-3/TRBV12-4
J gene: TRBJ2-7
CDR3 protein: CASRKRTSWQYNEQYF
CDR3 DNA: TGTGCCAGCAGGAAAAGGACTAGCTGGCAGTACAATGAGCAGTACTTC

clone size: once
D gene: TRBD2
V gene: TRBV6-5
J gene: TRBJ2-4
CDR3 protein: CASSYGRGRSGAKNIQYF
CDR3 DNA: TGTGCCAGCAGTTACGGGCGGGGGAGGAGTGGCGCCAAAAACATTCAGTACTTC

clone size: once
D gene: NA
V gene: TRBV10-1
J gene: TRBJ2-5
CDR3 protein: CASSAGVQETQYF
CDR3 DNA: TGCGCCAGCAGTGCGGGGGTCCAAGAGACCCAGTACTTC

clone size: NA
D gene: NA
V gene: TRBV6-1
J gene: TRBJ1-3
CDR3 protein: CASSESPRIIIGNTIYF
CDR3 DNA: TGTGCCAGCAGTGAAAGTCCCCGAATAATTATAGGAAACACCATATATTTT

clone size: few
D gene: NA
V gene: TRBV7-2
J gene: TRBJ2-1
CDR3 protein: CASRGRGHEQFF
CDR3 DNA: TGTGCCAGCAGAGGACGGGGACATGAGCAGTTCTTC

clone size: NA
D gene: TRBD1
V gene: TRBV7-8
J gene: TRBJ2-4
CDR3 protein: CASSGPSRGLIKNIQYF
CDR3 DNA: TGTGCCAGCAGCGGCCCCAGCAGGGGGCTAATCAAAAACATTCAGTACTTC